This T cell receptor (beta chain) was found in a study of vaccination effects on CD4 cells after COVID-19. Viral peptide pools were used in the ViraFEST assay to expand antigen-specific CD4+ T cells, and sequencing came afterward. Isolation of CD4+ T cells took place after about 10 days of culture. Of the BNT162b2 and mRNA-1273 vaccines, participants received two doses of one or the other. This clone was observed a handful of times. The antigen remains undetermined. Sequencing used immunoSEQ multiplex PCR; TCRdb keeps in-frame clones, though not all of them. The sample yields tens of thousands of clones, 81% seen once. Whole-study results and caveats: In the study, convalescent patients were few, and early post-infection timepoints were absent. Late post-vaccination, clones induced by infection and those induced by vaccine underwent marked clonal contraction.

The CDR3 loop spans 13 amino acids. V lost 7 bases, J lost 0 bases, and 3 bases stayed unmatched. Germline V gene data show CDR1 as MNHNS and CDR2 as SASEGT. The TCR comes from a human donor who received a COVID-19 vaccine. The sample here was CD4+ T cells from PBMCs cultured with HCoV-229E spike peptides, taken after COVID-19 vaccination. The rearrangement links TRBV6-1 to TRBJ2-7, with TRBD1 matching over 7 bases. The DNA of the CDR3 is TGTGCCAGCACCCGGGACAGCTCCTACGAGCAGTACGTC. Its protein product is CASTRDSSYEQYV.